What follows are 9 T cell receptor beta chains derived from one specimen sequenced in a study of cytomegalovirus exposure and HLA in healthy donors. Primers included in the PCR were 60 Vbeta and 13 Jbeta primers. Sequencing was performed with immunoSEQ multiplex PCR; in TCRdb, only in-frame clones are kept and a portion is missing. The sample consists of roughly 130,000 clones, 65% to 75% of them appearing once. Sequenced sample: PBMCs. The receptors stem from a man aged 35-49 years in good health and CMV-seropositive.

The chain links TRBV27 to TRBJ2-5; no clear D gene. The CDR3 has 15 residues. The V gene lost 3 bases and the J gene lost 5 bases, with 16 bases spanning the gap. Germline V gene data show CDR1 as MNHEY and CDR2 as SMNVEV (reference sequence). The CDR3 DNA follows: TGTGCCAGCAGTTTTTCGACCCCGACCGGGGAGACCCAGTACTTC. Translation gives CASSFSTPTGETQYF.

The chain combines TRBV4-1 with TRBJ1-4; D call uncertain. V lost 1 base to trimming and J lost 4 bases, with 10 bases between them. Germline V gene lookup returns CDR1 MGHRA and CDR2 YSYEKL. CDR3 length: 15 amino acids. In DNA form, the CDR3 reads TGCGCCAGCAGCCAAGCGGGAAGAGGTAATGAAAAACTGTTTTTT. Protein: CASSQAGRGNEKLFF.

This clone was seen a few times. The chain joins TRBV27 to TRBJ1-2; tentative D call: TRBD1 (6 bases). The CDR3 has 15 residues. V lost 6 bases and J 4 bases, leaving 18 bases between the germline ends. Germline CDR1 and CDR2: MNHEY and SMNVEV (reference sequence). The DNA of the CDR3 is TGTGCCAGCAGGGGAGGGGGAAGACATACCTATGGCTACACCTTC. It specifies CASRGGGRHTYGYTF.

V is TRBV19 and J is TRBJ2-2, with 8 bases lining up with TRBD1. The CDR3 is 18 amino acids. Trimming at V came to 5 bases and at J to 2 bases, leaving 13 bases not matched to a gene. Germline V gives CDR1 LNHDA, CDR2 SQIVND (reference sequence). The CDR3 spells CASSSPPTGAYNTGELFF. The CDR3 nucleotides are TGTGCCAGTAGTTCCCCCCCGACAGGGGCGTATAACACCGGGGAGCTGTTTTTT.

This clone was observed once. The gene calls are TRBV28 and TRBJ2-7, with 10 positions matching TRBD1. V was clipped by 0 bases and J by 3 bases; unmatched bases: 2. The germline CDR1 and CDR2 sequences are MDHEN and SYDVKM. This CDR3 region has 15 residues. In DNA, the CDR3 is TGTGCCAGCAGTTTATGGGGACAGGGGAACTACGAGCAGTACTTC. Its protein is CASSLWGQGNYEQYF.

The rearrangement joins TRBV6-5 to TRBJ1-3; tentatively, D is TRBD1 (6 bases). Germline V gene lookup returns CDR1 MNHEY and CDR2 SVGAGI. There are 14 residues in the CDR3. V was clipped by 4 bases and J by 2 bases, with 9 bases between them. The CDR3 bases are TGTGCCAGCAGTTTGGGGGGGCCTGGAAACACCATATATTTT. It is translated as CASSLGGPGNTIYF.

The chain joins TRBV27 to TRBJ1-5; tentative D call: TRBD1 (6 bases). Germline lookup yields CDR1 MNHEY and CDR2 SMNVEV (reference sequence). Trimming removed 6 bases from V and 2 bases from J, with 14 bases in between. This CDR3 comprises 15 residues. CDR3 protein: CASRGGRGRNQPQHF. The CDR3 bases are TGTGCCAGCAGAGGCGGCAGGGGACGCAATCAGCCCCAGCATTTT.

J is TRBJ1-1 and V is TRBV10-3, with unresolved D. The CDR3 totals 11 residues. Germline V CDR1 and CDR2: ENHRY, SYGVKD. V was shortened by 10 bases and J by 0 bases, with 6 bases between the two germline ends. This chain's CDR3 is CASKLNTEAFF. The CDR3 coding sequence is TGTGCCAGCAAGCTGAACACTGAAGCTTTCTTT.

V and J are TRBV28 and TRBJ1-2, with 11 bases that match TRBD1. The V gene's germline CDR1 is MDHEN and CDR2 SYDVKM. The CDR3 runs 15 residues. The V gene end was trimmed by 5 bases and the J gene end by 3 bases; junction bases not matched to a gene: 5. CDR3 loop: CASSRRTGGDYGYTF. The CDR3 region has the DNA TGTGCCAGCAGTCGCCGGACAGGGGGCGACTATGGCTACACCTTC.